These 18 T cell receptor beta chains were sequenced from one sample in a study of shared clonotypes between healthy human individuals. Using immunoSEQ multiplex PCR, the repertoire was profiled, and TCRdb retains in-frame clones only, with some absent. In the table there are a few million clones, roughly nine tenths of which are singletons. The sequencing input was naive CD4+ T cells sorted from blood. Subset here: CD45RA+ positively selected. The receptors come from a man younger than 35 in good health.

A remark on this clone: The same CDR3 arises from other DNA sequences in this sample as well. The CDR3 is CASSLPGTGYNEQFF. CDR3 sequence (DNA): TGTGCCAGCAGTCTCCCCGGGACAGGGTACAATGAGCAGTTCTTC. The chain joins TRBV28 to TRBJ2-1; TRBD1 matches 9 bases. The CDR3 runs 15 residues. The trim removed 5 bases at V and 4 bases at J, leaving 6 bases unmatched. Germline-derived CDR1 and CDR2 are MDHEN and SYDVKM.

This rearrangement joins TRBV5-1 to TRBJ2-3; 8 nucleotides agree with TRBD1. Germline CDR1 and CDR2: SGHRS and YFSETQ. The CDR3 loop spans 16 amino acids. V dropped 0 bases and J dropped 3; count of bases not matched to a gene: 6. The CDR3 protein is CASSLVGRQGTDTQYF. The CDR3 DNA reads as TGCGCCAGCAGCTTGGTTGGCCGACAGGGGACAGATACGCAGTATTTT.

This chain uses TRBV19 with TRBJ2-3; 9 nucleotides match TRBD2. The CDR3 consists of 16 residues. Germline loops: CDR1 LNHDA, CDR2 SQIVND (reference sequence). V lost 3 bases to trimming and J lost 5 bases; unmatched junction nucleotides: 9. The DNA for the CDR3 is TGTGCCAGTAGTATCTGGCGTAGCGGGAGTGTAGATACGCAGTATTTT. It specifies CASSIWRSGSVDTQYF.

This clone was detected a few times. This chain uses TRBV30 with TRBJ1-1; no reliable D call. CDR1 GTSNPN and CDR2 SVGIG come from the germline V gene (reference sequence). This CDR3 has 11 amino acids. Trimming took off 1 base at V and 8 bases at J, with 8 bases between the two ends. This chain's CDR3 is CAWSGPAEAFF. The CDR3 bases are TGTGCCTGGAGTGGACCGGCCGAAGCTTTCTTT.

The genes are TRBV2 and TRBJ2-3, with D possibly matching TRBD2 (6 bases). Germline assignment: CDR1 SNHLY and CDR2 FYNNEI. Trimming took 7 bases from V and 2 from J, leaving 13 bases between them. This CDR3 is 14 amino acids long. Here the CDR3 reads CASIGTSITDTQYF. CDR3 in DNA: TGTGCCAGCATCGGGACTTCGATCACAGATACGCAGTATTTT.

As to this clone: Mismatch with germline at one junction end may stem from a read error. The chain links TRBV7-9 to TRBJ1-1, with D perhaps TRBD1 (5 bases). This CDR3 is built from 11 residues. CDR1 and CDR2 from the germline V gene are SEHNR and FQNEAQ (reference sequence). CDR3 region: CASQTATGLGF. DNA of the CDR3: TGTGCCTCGCAAACCGCAACAGGTCTCGGATTT.

The chain links TRBV11-2 to TRBJ2-5; D perhaps matches TRBD2 (5 bases). The CDR3 is made up of 16 amino acids. CDR1 is SGHAT and CDR2 is FQNNGV in the germline V gene. Trimming pared 4 bases from V and 2 bases from J, leaving 17 bases between. CDR3 nucleotides: TGTGCCAGCAGCTCAACCCTCGAGGGTTGGCAAGAGACCCAGTACTTC. Translated, it gives CASSSTLEGWQETQYF.

Note on this clone: Other nucleotide sequences from this sample produce the same CDR3. The chain combines TRBV7-2 with TRBJ2-7; unclear D gene. This CDR3 comprises 11 residues. Germline values: CDR1 SGHTA, CDR2 FQGNSA. V lost 5 bases, J lost 2 bases, and 4 bases lay in between. CDR3 loop: CASSGTYEQYF. The CDR3 DNA follows: TGTGCCAGCAGCGGCACCTACGAGCAGTACTTC.

The chain links TRBV7-2 to TRBJ2-5; 9 nucleotides line up with TRBD2. CDR3 size: 16 residues. Germline V gene sequence: CDR1 SGHTA, CDR2 FQGNSA. Trimming removed 8 bases from V and 5 bases from J; junction bases left unmatched: 15. The CDR3 region has the DNA TGTGCCAGCTCATGGGGTGCGGGGGGGCCGGAGGAGACCCAGTACTTC. Its translation: CASSWGAGGPEETQYF.

As regards this clone: Other DNA sequences from this sample encode an identical CDR3 as well. V is TRBV5-4 and J is TRBJ2-7, with 11 bases lining up with TRBD1. The V segment lost 0 bases and the J segment 3 bases; nucleotides outside the gene matches: 2. Germline CDR1 and CDR2: SGHNT and YYREEE (reference sequence). The CDR3 loop spans 15 amino acids. The CDR3 spells CASSLGGTGGYEQYF. In nucleotides, the CDR3 is TGTGCCAGCAGCTTGGGTGGGACAGGGGGCTACGAGCAGTACTTC.

V usage is TRBV19 and J usage is TRBJ2-1; 12 nucleotides agree with TRBD2. J gave up 0 bases and V 7 bases, and 4 bases lay outside the gene matches. The germline gives CDR1 LNHDA, CDR2 SQIVND (reference sequence). The length of the CDR3 is 16 residues. The DNA of the CDR3 is TGTGCCAGTAAAGGACTAGCGGGAAGCTCCTACAATGAGCAGTTCTTC. Its translation is CASKGLAGSSYNEQFF.

The chain combines TRBV11-2 with TRBJ2-7, with D possibly TRBD2 on 5 matching bases. The germline CDR1 and CDR2 sequences are SGHAT and FQNNGV. This CDR3 spans 16 amino acids. The V end lost 2 bases, the J end lost 3 bases, and 17 bases lay between the germline ends. This CDR3 reads CASSLWASGNNYEQYF. CDR3 in DNA: TGTGCCAGCAGCTTATGGGCCTCGGGGAATAACTACGAGCAGTACTTC.

The chain carries TRBV9 and TRBJ2-7, with 7 positions matching TRBD2. CDR1 is SGDLS and CDR2 is YYNGEE in the germline V gene. The CDR3 is 15 amino acids. The ends lost 2 bases at V and 6 bases at J; junction bases unmatched: 11. The CDR3 DNA follows: TGTGCCAGCAGCGTTACCGGGACTACGGTGGGCGAGCAGTACTTC. Translating gives CASSVTGTTVGEQYF.

As concerns this clone: Other DNA sequences from this sample encode an identical CDR3 as well. V gene TRBV20-1 combines with J gene TRBJ1-1, with a weak D call TRBD1 (6 bases). V was trimmed by 4 bases and J by 3 bases, leaving 6 bases between them. Germline assignment: CDR1 DFQATT and CDR2 SNEGSKA (reference sequence). This CDR3 spans 11 amino acids. Here the CDR3 DNA reads TGCAGTGCTACAGGGGACACTGAAGCTTTCTTT. Translation: CSATGDTEAFF.

In its sample, this clone was seen once. The chain uses TRBV13 and TRBJ2-7; 11 bases are shared with TRBD1. CDR1 and CDR2 from the germline V gene are PRHDT and FYEKMQ (reference sequence). The CDR3 runs to 17 residues. Trimming took 0 bases from V and 5 from J; bases not matched to a gene: 9. The CDR3 nucleotides read TGTGCCAGCAGCTTAGGTTGGACAGGGGGCGCCCCGAACGAGCAGTACTTC. Its protein is CASSLGWTGGAPNEQYF.

The J gene is TRBJ2-7, the V gene TRBV30; D perhaps matches TRBD1 (6 bases). V was pared by 1 base and J by 3 bases, with 10 bases between. The CDR3 has 13 amino acids. Germline CDR1 reads GTSNPN; CDR2 reads SVGIG (reference sequence). DNA of the CDR3: TGTGCCTGGAGTGGGACAGAAGGCTACGAGCAGTACTTC. Amino acids: CAWSGTEGYEQYF. The full variable domain, rest sourced from reference TRBV30 and TRBJ2-7, is SQTIHQWPATLVQPVGSPLSLECTVEGTSNPNLYWYRQAAGRGLQLLFYSVGIGQISSEVPQNLSASRPQDRQFILSSKKLLLSDSGFYLCAWSGTEGYEQYFGPGTRLTVT.

The genes are TRBV4-1 and TRBJ1-5; no reliable D call. The CDR3 covers 18 residues. V shed 1 base and J shed 2 bases, with 18 bases lying between them. From germline, CDR1 is MGHRA and CDR2 YSYEKL. CDR3 sequence: CASSQAVILPSGNQPQHF. In DNA form, the CDR3 reads TGCGCCAGCAGCCAAGCAGTGATCCTCCCATCAGGCAATCAGCCCCAGCATTTT.

CDR3 protein: CASSLETALSYEQYF. The CDR3 bases are TGTGCCAGCAGCTTAGAAACAGCCCTCTCCTACGAGCAGTACTTC. This chain links TRBV7-2 with TRBJ2-7, with D unclear. The CDR3 is 15 residues long. Germline lookup yields CDR1 SGHTA and CDR2 FQGNSA. V lost 1 base to trimming and J lost 0 bases, with 10 bases between them.